This TCR beta chain was recorded in a study of cytomegalovirus exposure and HLA in healthy donors. Whole-study context: HLA-typed donors contributed about 85 million unique TCRs, which were held in an early data release.

The study's findings and limits: Among donors in an Asian-associated ancestry cluster, a later analysis reportedly found fewer N-insertions than the approximately 700-donor mean. Solely CMV serostatus was available to characterize immune exposure.

V lost 0 bases to trimming and J lost 4 bases, with 4 bases between them. This CDR3 is built from 12 residues. CDR1 is SGHRS and CDR2 is YFSETQ in the germline V gene. On this clone itself: Its specificity is unknown.

The study ran its PCR with 60 Vbeta and 13 Jbeta primers. Clones were sequenced by immunoSEQ multiplex PCR, and TCRdb holds only the in-frame ones, with some missing. The sample includes about 160,000 clones, about 75% of them seen just once. The TCR was taken from a woman aged 45-65 years in good health and CMV-seropositive. Specimen: PBMCs. The rearrangement joins TRBV5-1 to TRBJ2-5; D gene uncertain. CDR3 coding DNA: TGCGCCAGCAGCTTGGCGGGAGAGACCCAGTACTTC. Translated: CASSLAGETQYF.